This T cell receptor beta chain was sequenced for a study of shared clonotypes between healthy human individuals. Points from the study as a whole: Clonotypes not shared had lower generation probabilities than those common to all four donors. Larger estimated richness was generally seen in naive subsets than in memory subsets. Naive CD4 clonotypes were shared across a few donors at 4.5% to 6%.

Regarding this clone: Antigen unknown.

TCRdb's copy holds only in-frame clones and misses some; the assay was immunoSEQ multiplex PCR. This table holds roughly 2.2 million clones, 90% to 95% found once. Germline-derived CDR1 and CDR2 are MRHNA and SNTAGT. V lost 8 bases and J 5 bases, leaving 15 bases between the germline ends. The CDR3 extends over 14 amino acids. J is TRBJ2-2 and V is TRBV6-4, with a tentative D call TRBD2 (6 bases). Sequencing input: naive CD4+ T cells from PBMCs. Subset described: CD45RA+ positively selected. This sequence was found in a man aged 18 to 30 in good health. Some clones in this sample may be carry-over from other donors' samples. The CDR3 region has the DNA TGTGCCAGCCAACCCCAGGCGGGGACCGGGGAGCTGTTTTTT. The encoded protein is CASQPQAGTGELFF.